The text below deals with one TCR beta chain. Produced via immunoSEQ multiplex PCR; TCRdb's table is partial and in-frame only. Of tens of thousands of clones detected, roughly 84% appear once; the ten largest clones hold less than 2%. This specimen comes from a study of OX40 agonist ivuxolimab in advanced cancers. Per germline, CDR1 SGHRS and CDR2 YFSETQ. This CDR3 has 15 residues. J was trimmed by 6 bases and V by 0 bases; bases with no gene match: 7. The V gene is TRBV5-1, the J gene TRBJ2-7, with TRBD2 matching over 9 bases. The sample was CD4+ or CD8+ T cells sorted from blood, taken in a trial of the OX40 agonist ivuxolimab. This TCR was sampled from an adult with an advanced solid tumor such as melanoma, head and neck, liver or kidney cancer. CDR3 nucleotide sequence: TGCGCCAGCAGCTTGGCTCTAGCGGGACTTGGCGAGCAGTACTTC. Amino acids: CASSLALAGLGEQYF. Drawing the rest from reference TRBV5-1 and TRBJ2-7, the complete variable domain is KAGVTQTPRYLIKTRGQQVTLSCSPISGHRSVSWYQQTPGQGLQFLFEYFSETQRNKGNFPGRFSGRQFSNSRSEMNVSTLELGDSALYLCASSLALAGLGEQYFGPGTRLTVT.